This TCR beta chain was captured by sequencing in a study of CD8+ T cells in alopecia areata. About this clone itself: As yet, its antigen is unknown.

The CDR3 has 12 amino acids. Germline V gene sequence: CDR1 SGHTA, CDR2 FQGNSA. Trimming pared 1 base from V and 3 bases from J, leaving 4 bases between. Extracted from the samples, RNA was reverse transcribed into cDNA to serve as the sequencing template. Profiled with immunoSEQ multiplex PCR; TCRdb holds only in-frame clones, not every one. This sample carries 60,000 to 85,000 clones, around 66% of them seen once, and the ten largest clones take 20% to 25%. Notes on the study in general: Lesional scalp exceeded normal scalp in clonality, especially in alopecia totalis/universalis. Throughout tofacitinib, many expanded lesional clones continued to persist in scalp and blood. Among the 100 top clones, expanded CD8+ clones, like scalp clonality, were significantly decreased by tofacitinib.

Treatment noted: oral pan-JAK inhibitor, 5-10 mg twice daily. Isolation of CD4+ and CD8+ T cells from PBMCs was achieved by sorting. The receptor was isolated from a human donor with alopecia areata. The source material was CD8+ T cells sorted from blood, sampled at week 24, from a patient treated with tofacitinib. The V gene is TRBV7-2, the J gene TRBJ2-7; D gene uncertain. The CDR3 region is CASSLVGYEQYF. CDR3 nucleotides: TGTGCCAGCAGCTTAGTGGGCTACGAGCAGTACTTC.